The 22 T cell receptor beta chains below were found in one sample sequenced in a study of CD8+ T cells in alopecia areata. Treatment here: oral pan-JAK inhibitor, 5-10 mg twice daily. cDNA reverse transcribed from extracted RNA served as the sequencing template. The repertoire was sequenced with immunoSEQ multiplex PCR; TCRdb's copy has only in-frame clones and lacks some. The sample lists 150,000 to 200,000 clones; less than 65% were seen once. Here the sequenced sample was CD4+ T cells sorted from blood, taken at week 24, from a patient treated with tofacitinib. These receptor sequences come from a human donor with alopecia areata.

This sequence joins TRBV2 and TRBJ1-2; no clear D gene. CDR3 size: 11 residues. The V end lost 6 bases, the J end lost 7 bases, and 9 bases lay between the germline ends. The V gene's germline CDR1 is SNHLY and CDR2 FYNNEI. The CDR3 sequence is CASSPYGGYTF. DNA for the CDR3: TGTGCCAGCAGCCCCTACGGTGGCTACACCTTC.

The chain links TRBV14 to TRBJ2-3, with a possible D match to TRBD1 (5 bases). This CDR3 is built from 13 residues. Germline V gene data show CDR1 as SGHDN and CDR2 as FVKESK. Trimming cost V 3 bases and J 5 bases, with 9 bases left between them. In nucleotides, the CDR3 is TGTGCCAGCAGCCAGTATCAGGGAGATACGCAGTATTTT. Its protein product is CASSQYQGDTQYF.

This clone has a handful of counts. The chain combines TRBV18 with TRBJ2-2; D remains ambiguous. V lost 5 bases to trimming and J lost 3 bases, with 13 bases between them. The CDR3 is made up of 15 amino acids. Looked up from germline, CDR1 is KGHSH and CDR2 is LQKENI. CDR3 DNA sequence: TGTGCCAGCTCAGAAGGCGGAACTCACACCGGGGAGCTGTTTTTT. Its translation is CASSEGGTHTGELFF.

This clone came up a few times. This rearrangement joins TRBV9 to TRBJ1-3; D not resolved. CDR3 length equals 14 residues. The V end lost 3 bases, the J end lost 0 bases, and 7 bases lay between the germline ends. Germline lookup yields CDR1 SGDLS and CDR2 YYNGEE. The CDR3 loop reads CASSAFSSGNTIYF. The CDR3 region has the DNA TGTGCCAGCAGCGCATTCAGCTCTGGAAACACCATATATTTT.

Concerning this clone: The sample has other DNA sequences that encode this CDR3 too. The rearrangement links TRBV29-1 to TRBJ2-3, with D perhaps TRBD1 (6 bases). The CDR3 runs 12 residues. Germline values: CDR1 SQVTM, CDR2 ANQGSEA. The V gene lost 2 bases and the J gene lost 3 bases, with 6 bases spanning the gap. For the CDR3, the DNA is TGCAGCGTTGAACAGGGGACAGATACGCAGTATTTT. Its translation: CSVEQGTDTQYF.

This chain connects TRBV4-1 to TRBJ2-3, with 10 bases identical to TRBD2. Trimming at V came to 3 bases and at J to 5 bases, leaving 5 bases not matched to a gene. The CDR3 is 15 residues long. Germline CDR1 MGHRA, CDR2 YSYEKL. CDR3 DNA: TGCGCCAGCAGCCAGGGACTAGCGAGTCAAGATACGCAGTATTTT. This translates into CASSQGLASQDTQYF.

V gene TRBV5-1 combines with J gene TRBJ1-5; no clear D. V lost 6 bases and J lost 1, with 8 bases in between. Looked up from germline, CDR1 is SGHRS and CDR2 is YFSETQ. The length of the CDR3 is 13 residues. CDR3 sequence reads: CASIVESNQPQHF. In DNA, the CDR3 is TGCGCCAGCATTGTGGAAAGCAATCAGCCCCAGCATTTT.

V usage is TRBV19 and J usage is TRBJ2-2; D is unclear. CDR1 and CDR2 (germline): LNHDA, SQIVND (reference sequence). The CDR3 is 19 amino acids. V lost 2 bases and J lost 0, with 19 bases in between. DNA of the CDR3: TGTGCCAGTAGTATAACTAACTTCGCGGCTTTCGCGAACACCGGGGAGCTGTTTTTT. Its translation: CASSITNFAAFANTGELFF.

The genes are TRBV18 and TRBJ2-6; D is ambiguous. From germline, CDR1 is KGHSH and CDR2 LQKENI. V dropped 3 bases and J dropped 1 base, with 10 bases sitting between them. CDR3 size: 16 residues. The CDR3 region has the DNA TGTGCCAGCTCACCCCAAAGGATATCTGGGGCCAACGTCCTGACTTTC. This sequence encodes CASSPQRISGANVLTF.

The J gene is TRBJ1-6, the V gene TRBV27; weak D call: TRBD1 (5 bases). The V gene's germline CDR1 is MNHEY and CDR2 SMNVEV (reference sequence). V was clipped by 6 bases and J by 3 bases, with 12 bases between them. CDR3 length: 15 amino acids. The CDR3 spells CASSFFTGYNSPLHF. The CDR3 DNA sequence: TGTGCCAGCAGCTTCTTTACAGGCTATAATTCACCCCTCCACTTT.

For the CDR3, the DNA is TGCAGCGTTGAAGAAGTAGCGGGGGTCGGGGAGCTGTTTTTT. Amino acids: CSVEEVAGVGELFF. The genes are TRBV29-1 and TRBJ2-2, with 9 bases lining up with TRBD2. V lost 0 bases to trimming and J lost 7 bases; unmatched junction nucleotides: 3. The CDR3 runs to 14 residues. Germline loops: CDR1 SQVTM, CDR2 ANQGSEA.

V and J are TRBV20-1 and TRBJ1-3; D call uncertain. The germline gives CDR1 DFQATT, CDR2 SNEGSKA (reference sequence). The CDR3 loop spans 11 amino acids. Trimming left V 7 bases short and J 0 bases short, with 4 bases between. The CDR3 is CSVGSGNTIYF. The CDR3 DNA sequence: TGCAGTGTGGGCTCTGGAAACACCATATATTTT.

This clone was observed a single time. The chain employs TRBV2 and TRBJ2-3; the D gene could be TRBD1 or TRBD2 (5 bases each). V was clipped by 5 bases and J by 0 bases, with 9 bases between them. CDR1 and CDR2 (germline): SNHLY, FYNNEI. This CDR3 has 14 residues. CDR3 sequence: CASSTGTSTDTQYF. The CDR3 nucleotides read TGTGCCAGCAGTACCGGGACCAGCACAGATACGCAGTATTTT.

This clone was detected once. The V call is TRBV25-1, the J call TRBJ1-2; D is unclear. CDR3 size: 13 residues. V was shortened by 4 bases and J by 2 bases, with 8 bases between the two germline ends. Germline V CDR1 and CDR2: MGHDK, SYGVNS. CDR3: CASSATRNYGYTF. In DNA, the CDR3 is TGTGCCAGCAGTGCTACAAGGAACTATGGCTACACCTTC.

The chain employs TRBV2 and TRBJ2-7; D is uncertain. Germline CDR1 reads SNHLY; CDR2 reads FYNNEI. V lost 7 bases to trimming and J lost 0 bases, with 13 bases between them. This CDR3 has 14 residues. CDR3 coding DNA: TGTGCCAGCACCACGACCCTTAGCTCCTACGAGCAGTACTTC. Protein sequence: CASTTTLSSYEQYF.

This clone was counted a few times. CDR3: CASSVFYRDYNYNEQFF. CDR3 nucleotide sequence: TGTGCCAGCAGTGTCTTCTACCGGGACTATAACTACAATGAGCAGTTCTTC. The chain employs TRBV6-4 and TRBJ2-1; 7 bases map to TRBD2. CDR1 and CDR2 (germline): MRHNA, SNTAGT. V lost 4 bases and J lost 3; bases outside the gene matches: 12. This CDR3 contains 17 residues.

V is TRBV30 and J is TRBJ1-5, with no clear D. V lost 0 bases, J lost 4 bases, and 7 bases lay in between. The CDR3 runs to 13 residues. From germline, CDR1 is GTSNPN and CDR2 SVGIG (reference sequence). This chain's CDR3 is CAWSVSPNQPQHF. CDR3 DNA sequence: TGTGCCTGGAGTGTCTCGCCAAATCAGCCCCAGCATTTT.

The rearrangement links TRBV5-6 to TRBJ2-3, with D perhaps matching TRBD1 (5 bases). The germline V gene has CDR1 SGHDT and CDR2 YYEEEE. The CDR3 is made up of 15 amino acids. Trimming shortened V by 0 bases and J by 0 bases, and 8 bases separated the two germline ends. The CDR3 DNA is TGTGCCAGCAGCTTGGCCGGACAAAGCACAGATACGCAGTATTTT. Its translation is CASSLAGQSTDTQYF. The variable domain in full, completed from reference TRBV5-6 and TRBJ2-3, reads DAGVTQSPTHLIKTRGQQVTLRCSPKSGHDTVSWYQQALGQGPQFIFQYYEEEERQRGNFPDRFSGHQFPNYSSELNVNALLLGDSALYLCASSLAGQSTDTQYFGPGTRLTVL.

This chain joins TRBV6-6 and TRBJ2-7; the match to TRBD2 covers 10 bases. CDR1 and CDR2 from the germline V gene are MNHNY and SVGAGI (reference sequence). J lost 5 bases, V lost 4 bases, and 11 bases had no gene match. The CDR3 covers 16 residues. The CDR3 loop is CASSSLAGGLRDEQYF. For the CDR3, the DNA is TGTGCCAGCAGTTCCTTAGCGGGGGGCCTCCGAGACGAGCAGTACTTC.

This sequence joins TRBV5-1 and TRBJ1-1, with TRBD1 matching 7 bases. Germline V gives CDR1 SGHRS, CDR2 YFSETQ. J lost 2 bases, V lost 0 bases, and 10 bases had no gene match. The CDR3 is 17 residues long. The DNA for the CDR3 is TGCGCCAGCAGCTTGGCTCCGACAGGGCGGGGAAACACTGAAGCTTTCTTT. It encodes CASSLAPTGRGNTEAFF.

This clone turned up a few times. This chain uses TRBV29-1 with TRBJ1-5; the D gene is possibly TRBD1 (5 bases). Germline V gives CDR1 SQVTM, CDR2 ANQGSEA. V shed 0 bases and J shed 7 bases, with 7 bases lying between them. The CDR3 covers 12 residues. For the CDR3, the DNA is TGCAGCGTTGAAGACGGGGGACAGCCCCAGCATTTT. The encoded protein is CSVEDGGQPQHF.

The chain recombines TRBV23-1 with TRBJ1-2, with D possibly being TRBD1 (6 bases). TRBV23-1 is given ORF status, its function remaining uncertain. This CDR3 contains 15 residues. Trimming shortened V by 4 bases and J by 3 bases, and 15 bases separated the two germline ends. The CDR3 nucleotides read TGCGCCAGCAGTCTCGGGGGCAGAGAGGACTATGGCTACACCTTC. Its translation is CASSLGGREDYGYTF.